Included here is one T cell receptor beta chain sequence, with context. This CDR3 comprises 15 residues. The V gene lost 3 bases and the J gene lost 3 bases, with 12 bases spanning the gap. Germline CDR1 and CDR2: MDHEN and SYDVKM. The sample is drawn from a study of somatic mutations in cytotoxic T cells in rheumatoid arthritis. Study-wide context: Selected populations of V beta antibody-stained T cells underwent flow sorting at nearly 100% purity; these encompassed V beta1+ cells subjected to TCRB sequencing.

Sequenced by immunoSEQ multiplex PCR; TCRdb stores in-frame clones only, minus some. The sample lists 15,000 to 20,000 clones, about 80% occurring once. Specimen: CD8+ T cells sorted from blood. The clonotype originates from an adult with rheumatoid arthritis. The V and J genes are TRBV28 and TRBJ1-5; D is uncertain. The CDR3 region has the DNA TGTGCCAGCAGTTTCGACGGGAGGTCCAATCAGCCCCAGCATTTT. Translation gives CASSFDGRSNQPQHF.